This T cell receptor (beta chain) appears in the sequencing data of a study of PD-L1 blockade in urothelial cancer. Study-level information: Each patient had 0 to 3 earlier chemotherapy regimens. Blood-derived samples held a median around 130,000 T cells.

A spike-in of synthetic TCR analog templates was added to each PCR. The table came from immunoSEQ multiplex PCR; TCRdb's copy has only in-frame clones and leaves some out. Among some 56,000 clones listed, 65% to 90% were seen once. Findings of the study overall: Blood TCR clonality below the median before treatment was a predictor of better survival.

Noted time point: pretreatment peripheral blood. This clone was detected a few times. Antigen unknown. Germline lookup yields CDR1 SGHTA and CDR2 FQGTGA. This CDR3 has 13 residues. Trimming removed 4 bases from V and 9 bases from J, with 12 bases in between. Sequencing was performed on PBMCs, taken around atezolizumab (anti-PD-L1) treatment. The receptor comes from a man between 65 and 85 years old with urothelial cancer. This chain joins TRBV7-3 and TRBJ2-2, with a weak D call TRBD1 (6 bases). The CDR3 nucleotides read TGTGCCAGCAGCTCCCCCCAGGGGAGGGAGCTGTTTTTT. Amino acid sequence: CASSSPQGRELFF.